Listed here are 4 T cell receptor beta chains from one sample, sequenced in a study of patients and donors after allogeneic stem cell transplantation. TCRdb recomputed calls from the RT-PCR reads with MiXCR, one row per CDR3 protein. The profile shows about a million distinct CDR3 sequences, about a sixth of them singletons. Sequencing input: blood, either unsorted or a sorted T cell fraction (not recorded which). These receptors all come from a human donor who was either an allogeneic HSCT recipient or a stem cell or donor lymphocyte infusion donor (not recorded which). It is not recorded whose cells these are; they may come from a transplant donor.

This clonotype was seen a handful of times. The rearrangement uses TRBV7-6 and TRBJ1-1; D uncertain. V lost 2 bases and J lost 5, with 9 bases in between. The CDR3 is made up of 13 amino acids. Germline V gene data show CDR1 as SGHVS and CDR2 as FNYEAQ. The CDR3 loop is CASSLRLRTEAFF. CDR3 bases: TGTGCCAGCAGCTTAAGGCTTAGGACTGAAGCTTTCTTT.

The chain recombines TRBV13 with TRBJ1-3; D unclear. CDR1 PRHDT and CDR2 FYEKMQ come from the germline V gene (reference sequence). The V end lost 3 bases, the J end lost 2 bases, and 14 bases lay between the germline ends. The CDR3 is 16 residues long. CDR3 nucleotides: TGTGCCAGCAGCTTTAGACACCCCGGGGCTGGAAACACCATATATTTT. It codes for CASSFRHPGAGNTIYF. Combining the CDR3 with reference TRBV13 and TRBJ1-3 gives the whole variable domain AAGVIQSPRHLIKEKRETATLKCYPIPRHDTVYWYQQGPGQDPQFLISFYEKMQSDKGSIPDRFSAQQFSDYHSELNMSSLELGDSALYFCASSFRHPGAGNTIYFGEGSWLTVV.

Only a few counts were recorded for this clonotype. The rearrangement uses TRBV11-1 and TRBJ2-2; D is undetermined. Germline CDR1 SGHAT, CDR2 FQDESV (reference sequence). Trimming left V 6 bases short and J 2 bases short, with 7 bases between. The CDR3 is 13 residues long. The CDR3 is CASRPKNTGELFF. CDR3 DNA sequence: TGTGCCAGCAGGCCGAAAAACACCGGGGAGCTGTTTTTT.

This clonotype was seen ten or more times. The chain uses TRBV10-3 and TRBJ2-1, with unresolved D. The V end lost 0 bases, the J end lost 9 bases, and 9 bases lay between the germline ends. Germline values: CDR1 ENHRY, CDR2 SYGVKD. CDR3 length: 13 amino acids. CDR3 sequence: CAISESNLSEQFF. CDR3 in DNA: TGTGCCATCAGTGAGTCGAACCTGTCTGAGCAGTTCTTC.